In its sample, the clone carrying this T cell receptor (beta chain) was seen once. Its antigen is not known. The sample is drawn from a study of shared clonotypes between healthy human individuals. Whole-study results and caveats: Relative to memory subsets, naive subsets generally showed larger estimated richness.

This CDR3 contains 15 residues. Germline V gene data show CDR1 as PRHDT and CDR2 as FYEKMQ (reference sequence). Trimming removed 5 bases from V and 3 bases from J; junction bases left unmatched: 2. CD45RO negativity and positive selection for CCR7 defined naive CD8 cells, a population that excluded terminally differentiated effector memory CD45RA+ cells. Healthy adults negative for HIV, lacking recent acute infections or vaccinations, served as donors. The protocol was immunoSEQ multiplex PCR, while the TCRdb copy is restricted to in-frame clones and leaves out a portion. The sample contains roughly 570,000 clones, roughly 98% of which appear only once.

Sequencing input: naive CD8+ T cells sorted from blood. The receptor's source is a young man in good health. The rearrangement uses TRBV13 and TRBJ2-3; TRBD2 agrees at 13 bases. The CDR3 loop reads CASSPGLAGTDTQYF. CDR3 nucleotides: TGTGCCAGCAGCCCGGGACTAGCGGGGACAGATACGCAGTATTTT.